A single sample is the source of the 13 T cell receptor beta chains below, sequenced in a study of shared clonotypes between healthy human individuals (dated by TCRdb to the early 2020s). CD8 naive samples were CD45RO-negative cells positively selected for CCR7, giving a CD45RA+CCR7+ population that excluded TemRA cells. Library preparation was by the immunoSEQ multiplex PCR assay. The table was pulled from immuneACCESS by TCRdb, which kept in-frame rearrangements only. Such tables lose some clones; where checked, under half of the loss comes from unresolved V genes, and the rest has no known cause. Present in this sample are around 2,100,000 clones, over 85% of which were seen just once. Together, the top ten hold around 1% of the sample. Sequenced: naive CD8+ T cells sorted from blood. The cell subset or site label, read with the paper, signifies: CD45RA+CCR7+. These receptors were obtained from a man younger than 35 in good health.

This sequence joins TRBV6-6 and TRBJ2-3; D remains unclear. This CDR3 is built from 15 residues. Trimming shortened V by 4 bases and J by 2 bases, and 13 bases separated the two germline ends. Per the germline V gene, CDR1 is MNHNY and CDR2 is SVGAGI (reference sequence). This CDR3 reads CASSSRLPLTDTQYF. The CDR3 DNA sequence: TGTGCCAGCAGTTCCAGACTCCCACTCACAGATACGCAGTATTTT.

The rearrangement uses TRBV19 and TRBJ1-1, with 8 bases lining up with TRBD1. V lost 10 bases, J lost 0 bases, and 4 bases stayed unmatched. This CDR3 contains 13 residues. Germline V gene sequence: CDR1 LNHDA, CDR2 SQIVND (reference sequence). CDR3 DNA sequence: TGTGCCACTACAGGGGGAATGAACACTGAAGCTTTCTTT. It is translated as CATTGGMNTEAFF.

The CDR3: CAESEEGRNSPLHF. The CDR3 bases are TGTGCCGAGTCCGAGGAAGGGAGGAATTCACCCCTCCACTTT. The V call is TRBV6-1, the J call TRBJ1-6; D ambiguous. Germline V gene lookup returns CDR1 MNHNS and CDR2 SASEGT. The CDR3 spans 14 residues. Trimming removed 11 bases from V and 7 bases from J, with 18 bases in between.

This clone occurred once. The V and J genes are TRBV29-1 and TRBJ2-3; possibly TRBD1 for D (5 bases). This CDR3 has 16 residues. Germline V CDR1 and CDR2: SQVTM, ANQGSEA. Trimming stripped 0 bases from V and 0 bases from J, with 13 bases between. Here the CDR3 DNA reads TGCAGCGTTGAAGACAGGGCAGCGCCTAGCACAGATACGCAGTATTTT. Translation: CSVEDRAAPSTDTQYF.

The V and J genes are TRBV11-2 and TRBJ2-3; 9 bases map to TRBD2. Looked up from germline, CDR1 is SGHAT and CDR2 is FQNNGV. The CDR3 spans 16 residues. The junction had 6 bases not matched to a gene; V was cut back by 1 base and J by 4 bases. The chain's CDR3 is CASSLVAGGPADTQYF. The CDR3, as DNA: TGTGCCAGCAGCTTAGTGGCGGGGGGGCCCGCAGATACGCAGTATTTT.

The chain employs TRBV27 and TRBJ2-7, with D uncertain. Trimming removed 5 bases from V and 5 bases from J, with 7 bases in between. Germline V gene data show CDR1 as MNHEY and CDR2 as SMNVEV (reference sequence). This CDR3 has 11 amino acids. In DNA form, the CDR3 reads TGTGCCAGCAGTGATCGGGACGAGCAGTACTTC. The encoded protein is CASSDRDEQYF.

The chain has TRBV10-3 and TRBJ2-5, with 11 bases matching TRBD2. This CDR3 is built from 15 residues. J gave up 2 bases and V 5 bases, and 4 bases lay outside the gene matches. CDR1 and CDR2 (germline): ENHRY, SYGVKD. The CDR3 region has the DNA TGTGCCATCAGTCTTAGCGGGGGGGCTCAAGAGACCCAGTACTTC. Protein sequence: CAISLSGGAQETQYF.

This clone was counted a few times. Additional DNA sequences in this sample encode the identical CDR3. The CDR3 spells CASSYLGNYGYTF. Here the CDR3 DNA reads TGTGCCAGCAGTTACTTGGGGAACTATGGCTACACCTTC. V is TRBV6-5 and J is TRBJ1-2; D gene uncertain. The V end lost 1 base, the J end lost 2 bases, and 5 bases lay between the germline ends. The CDR3 runs 13 residues. Germline CDR1 is MNHEY and CDR2 is SVGAGI.

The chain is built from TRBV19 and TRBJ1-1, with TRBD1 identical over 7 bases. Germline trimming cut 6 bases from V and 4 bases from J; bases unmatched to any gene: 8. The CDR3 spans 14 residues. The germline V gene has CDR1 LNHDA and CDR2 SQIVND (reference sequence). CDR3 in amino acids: CASSDPTGTTEAFF. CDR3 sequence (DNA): TGTGCCAGTAGCGACCCGACAGGGACCACTGAAGCTTTCTTT.

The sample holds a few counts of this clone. CDR3 coding DNA: TGCGCCAGCAGCCGGGGGGACGGAGAAGCTTTCTTT. Translating it yields CASSRGDGEAFF. The J gene is TRBJ1-1, the V gene TRBV4-3, with D perhaps matching TRBD1 (5 bases). CDR1 and CDR2 (germline): LGHNA, YSLEER. The CDR3 length is 12 residues. Trimming pared 4 bases from V and 8 bases from J, leaving 11 bases between.

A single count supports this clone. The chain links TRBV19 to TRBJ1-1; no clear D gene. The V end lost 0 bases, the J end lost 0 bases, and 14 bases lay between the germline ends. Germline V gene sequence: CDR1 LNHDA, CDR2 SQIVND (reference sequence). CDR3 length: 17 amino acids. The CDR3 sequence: CASSIESTVGMNTEAFF. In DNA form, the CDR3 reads TGTGCCAGTAGTATAGAATCGACTGTGGGGATGAACACTGAAGCTTTCTTT.

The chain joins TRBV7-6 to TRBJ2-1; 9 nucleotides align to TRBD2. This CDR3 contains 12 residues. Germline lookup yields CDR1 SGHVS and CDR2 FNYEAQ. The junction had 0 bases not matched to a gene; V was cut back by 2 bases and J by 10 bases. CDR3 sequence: CASSLLAGEQFF. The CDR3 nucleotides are TGTGCCAGCAGCTTACTAGCGGGGGAGCAGTTCTTC.

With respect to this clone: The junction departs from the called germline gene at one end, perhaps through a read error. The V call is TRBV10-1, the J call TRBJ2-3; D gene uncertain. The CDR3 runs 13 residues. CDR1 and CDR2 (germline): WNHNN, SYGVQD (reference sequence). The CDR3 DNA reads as TGCGCCACCAGTTCGAGTAGCACAGATACGCAGTATTTT. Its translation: CATSSSSTDTQYF.